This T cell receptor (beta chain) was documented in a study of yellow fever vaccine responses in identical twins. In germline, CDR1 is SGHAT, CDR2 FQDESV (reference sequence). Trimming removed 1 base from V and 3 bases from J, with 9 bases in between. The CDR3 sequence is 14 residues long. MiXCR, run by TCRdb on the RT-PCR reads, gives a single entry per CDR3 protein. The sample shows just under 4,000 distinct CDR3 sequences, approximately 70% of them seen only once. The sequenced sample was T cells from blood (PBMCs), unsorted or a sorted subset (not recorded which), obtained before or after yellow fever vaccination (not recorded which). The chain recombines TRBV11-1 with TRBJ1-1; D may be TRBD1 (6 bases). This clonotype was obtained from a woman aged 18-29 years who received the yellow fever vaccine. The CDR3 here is CASSLEGGDTEAFF. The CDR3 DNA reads TGTGCCAGCAGCTTAGAAGGGGGAGACACTGAAGCTTTCTTT.